These T cell receptor beta chains were read from a single sample in a study of CXCR3-negative and CXCR3-positive naive CD8 T cells. Each CDR3 protein gets one entry in TCRdb, which reprocessed the 5' RACE reads and gives no DNA. The table for this sample gives fewer than 140,000 distinct CDR3 sequences. Specimen: naive CXCR3+ CD8+ T cells from blood. Receptor source: a human donor in good health. Some clones in this sample may be carry-over from other donors' samples. The CDR3 runs from the conserved cysteine through the conserved F or W.

V gene: TRBV5-1; J gene: TRBJ1-1; CDR3 protein: CASSLRVNTEAFF
V gene: TRBV12-3/TRBV12-4; J gene: TRBJ2-7; CDR3 protein: CASSLRPVAYEQYF
V gene: TRBV7-2; J gene: TRBJ2-2; CDR3 protein: CASSSRVYTGELFF
V gene: TRBV6-5; J gene: TRBJ2-3; CDR3 protein: CASTVAGGTTDTQYF
V gene: TRBV7-8; J gene: TRBJ2-3; CDR3 protein: CAGGDRGTDTQYF
V gene: TRBV12-3/TRBV12-4; J gene: TRBJ2-2; CDR3 protein: CASSLTEALTGELFF
V gene: TRBV27; J gene: TRBJ2-2; CDR3 protein: CASSWGISGSHSGELFF
V gene: TRBV6-1; J gene: TRBJ1-2; CDR3 protein: CASSELDSVRTNYGYTF
V gene: TRBV4-3; J gene: TRBJ2-7; CDR3 protein: CASSQDSSGEEQYF
V gene: TRBV29-1; J gene: TRBJ2-1; CDR3 protein: CSVIYEDRGFYEQFF
V gene: TRBV2; J gene: TRBJ2-5; CDR3 protein: CASSPPRYQETQYF
V gene: TRBV7-6; J gene: TRBJ2-7; CDR3 protein: CASSSQPGRGRDEQYF